This T cell receptor beta chain was observed in a study of glioma-infiltrating T cells. Overall study findings and caveats: Tissue and blood shared very few CDR3 sequences.

Using RNA template, CDR3s of TCR alpha and beta were amplified with iRepertoire arm-PCR. TCRdb passed the multiplex PCR reads through MiXCR, listing each CDR3 protein once. This sample carries over 140,000 distinct CDR3 sequences, around 40% of them seen once, and the ten largest clones take roughly 20%. V was clipped by 6 bases and J by 1 base, with 9 bases between them. The CDR3 spans 13 residues. CDR1 and CDR2 from the germline V gene are DFQATT and SNEGSKA (reference sequence). Concerning this clonotype: The target antigen is unknown.

Material: glioma tissue, nonneoplastic brain tissue, or PBMCs (not recorded which). The TCR comes from a human donor with low-grade glioma or glioblastoma, undergoing nonglioma brain surgery, or in good health (not recorded which). The chain uses TRBV20-1 and TRBJ2-2; D may be TRBD1 (5 bases). The CDR3 DNA is TGCAGTGCAATGACAGTGAACACCGGGGAGCTGTTTTTT. This gives the protein CSAMTVNTGELFF.